The 4 T cell receptor beta chains in this list originate from one sample, sequenced in a study of technical replicates of blood from a few donors. Repertoires were generated with immunoSEQ multiplex PCR, while TCRdb's copy carries only in-frame clones and drops some. Altogether about 76,000 clones are present, roughly 96% being singletons, with the ten largest covering approximately 0.21%. Sequencing was done on a sample of T cells isolated from PBMCs. These receptors were obtained from a human donor in good health.

V usage is TRBV4-2 and J usage is TRBJ2-1, with D possibly matching TRBD2 (6 bases). Germline V gene data show CDR1 as LGHNA and CDR2 as YNFKEQ. This CDR3 spans 16 amino acids. Trimming took off 1 base at V and 0 bases at J, with 10 bases between the two ends. The DNA for the CDR3 is TGTGCCAGCAGCCAAGGGGAGGTAAGCTCCTACAATGAGCAGTTCTTC. This translates into CASSQGEVSSYNEQFF.

J is TRBJ2-7 and V is TRBV2; 8 bases fit TRBD1. The V and J ends lost 0 bases and 2 bases, in that order; junction bases with no gene match: 6. Germline CDR1 is SNHLY and CDR2 is FYNNEI. This CDR3 comprises 16 residues. The CDR3 spells CASSEALGTGPYEQYF. The CDR3, as DNA: TGTGCCAGCAGTGAAGCGCTGGGGACAGGTCCCTACGAGCAGTACTTC. The variable domain in full, completed from reference TRBV2 and TRBJ2-7, reads EPEVTQTPSHQVTQMGQEVILRCVPISNHLYFYWYRQILGQKVEFLVSFYNNEISEKSEIFDDQFSVERPDGSNFTLKIRSTKLEDSAMYFCASSEALGTGPYEQYFGPGTRLTVT.

The chain carries TRBV19 and TRBJ2-1, with D uncertain. In germline, CDR1 is LNHDA, CDR2 SQIVND (reference sequence). V was shortened by 6 bases and J by 4 bases, with 4 bases between the two germline ends. The CDR3 is 11 residues long. CDR3 coding DNA: TGTGCCAGTAGCCAATACAATGAGCAGTTCTTC. Protein: CASSQYNEQFF.

Turning to this clone: The junction and the germline gene differ at one end; a read error may be behind it. The V call is TRBV5-1, the J call TRBJ2-2; 8 positions match TRBD2. The CDR3 spans 19 residues. CDR1 is SGHRS and CDR2 is YFSETQ in the germline V gene. CDR3: CASSLAAGGAAGIAGELFF. CDR3 nucleotides: TGCGCCAGCAGTTTGGCGGCCGGGGGGGCCGCGGGGATTGCCGGGGAGCTGTTTTTT.